The 21 T cell receptor beta chains in this list originate from one sample, sequenced in a study of blood T cell repertoires in COVID-19. Data came from immunoSEQ multiplex PCR; TCRdb stores just in-frame clones and leaves some out. This sample has about 210,000 clones, with 80% to 90% found just once. The sample consisted of peripheral blood. All receptors come from a woman in her forties or fifties with active or convalescent COVID-19.

The chain recombines TRBV3-1 (or the pseudogene TRBV3-2) with TRBJ2-3, with a possible D match to TRBD2 (6 bases). Trimming took off 4 bases at V and 4 bases at J, with 12 bases between the two ends. The length of the CDR3 is 14 residues. CDR1 and CDR2 (germline): LGHDT, YNNKEL (reference sequence). The CDR3 loop reads CASSPRRGPDTQYF. DNA for the CDR3: TGTGCCAGCAGCCCGAGGAGGGGACCAGATACGCAGTATTTT.

The chain links TRBV18 to TRBJ2-1; 10 bases agree with TRBD1. Per the germline V gene, CDR1 is KGHSH and CDR2 is LQKENI. The CDR3 extends over 17 amino acids. The ends lost 4 bases at V and 8 bases at J; junction bases unmatched: 14. CDR3 region: CASSLLRQGANWDEQFF. The CDR3 DNA is TGTGCCAGCTCACTCCTCCGACAGGGGGCGAATTGGGATGAGCAGTTCTTC.

V and J are TRBV5-1 and TRBJ1-6, with no clear D. This CDR3 has 15 residues. V dropped 0 bases and J dropped 8 bases, with 12 bases sitting between them. CDR1 and CDR2 from the germline V gene are SGHRS and YFSETQ. The CDR3 reads CASSLDSPGDSPLHF. CDR3 DNA sequence: TGCGCCAGCAGCTTGGATTCTCCCGGAGATTCACCCCTCCACTTT.

V usage is TRBV6-5 and J usage is TRBJ1-1; TRBD1 might be the D (6 bases). Germline V CDR1 and CDR2: MNHEY, SVGAGI. The CDR3 is 14 residues long. Deletions cut 7 bases from V and 1 base from J, with 13 bases between. The CDR3 spells CASTRWGQNTEAFF. The DNA of the CDR3 is TGTGCCAGCACGCGTTGGGGGCAGAACACTGAAGCTTTCTTT.

This chain links TRBV5-1 with TRBJ2-1; 9 positions match TRBD2. Germline V gene data show CDR1 as SGHRS and CDR2 as YFSETQ. Unmatched junction bases numbered 8, after V lost 1 base and J lost 9 bases. The CDR3 is made up of 15 amino acids. In DNA, the CDR3 is TGCGCCAGCAGCTTGATCGCGGGAGGGCCCTTTGAGCAGTTCTTC. Its translation: CASSLIAGGPFEQFF.

This rearrangement joins TRBV28 to TRBJ1-4, with D unclear. Germline V gene lookup returns CDR1 MDHEN and CDR2 SYDVKM. V shed 2 bases and J shed 6 bases, with 13 bases lying between them. CDR3 length: 15 amino acids. CDR3 protein: CASSLVSGGHEKLFF. Here the CDR3 DNA reads TGTGCCAGCAGTTTAGTTTCAGGAGGTCATGAAAAACTGTTTTTT.

V is TRBV5-4 and J is TRBJ2-7; possible D gene TRBD2, 6 bases. Trimming removed 0 bases from V and 3 bases from J, with 16 bases in between. The CDR3 is 16 residues long. CDR1 and CDR2 from the germline V gene are SGHNT and YYREEE (reference sequence). The CDR3 here is CASSLAGAGTLYEQYF. CDR3 sequence (DNA): TGTGCCAGCAGCTTGGCCGGGGCGGGAACACTCTACGAGCAGTACTTC. Looking up the rest from reference TRBV5-4 and TRBJ2-7 gives the full variable domain: ETGVTQSPTHLIKTRGQQVTLRCSSQSGHNTVSWYQQALGQGPQFIFQYYREEENGRGNFPPRFSGLQFPNYSSELNVNALELDDSALYLCASSLAGAGTLYEQYFGPGTRLTVT.

This chain connects TRBV28 to TRBJ1-2, with 8 positions matching TRBD1. J was trimmed by 8 bases and V by 1 base; bases with no gene match: 12. Looked up from germline, CDR1 is MDHEN and CDR2 is SYDVKM. The CDR3 has 16 amino acids. Here the CDR3 DNA reads TGTGCCAGCAGTTTATACGCGCAGGGACAGGCTGGGGGCTACACCTTC. Translated, it gives CASSLYAQGQAGGYTF.

The gene calls are TRBV28 and TRBJ1-5; D remains ambiguous. CDR1 and CDR2 from the germline V gene are MDHEN and SYDVKM. Trimming stripped 5 bases from V and 0 bases from J, with 11 bases between. There are 15 residues in the CDR3. CDR3 sequence reads: CASSPEGYSNQPQHF. Written as DNA, the CDR3 is TGTGCCAGCAGTCCGGAGGGATATAGCAATCAGCCCCAGCATTTT.

This clone was seen once. The V gene is TRBV28, the J gene TRBJ1-2; 7 bases map to TRBD1. V lost 4 bases to trimming and J lost 1 base; unmatched junction nucleotides: 9. CDR3 length: 16 residues. CDR1 is MDHEN and CDR2 is SYDVKM in the germline V gene. The CDR3 bases are TGTGCCAGCAGTTACAGGGGACTGATATTTAACTATGGCTACACCTTC. Encoded protein: CASSYRGLIFNYGYTF.

Here the CDR3 reads CASSYGQGGETQYF. The DNA for the CDR3 is TGTGCCAGCAGTTACGGTCAGGGTGGAGAGACCCAGTACTTC. The chain links TRBV6-5 to TRBJ2-5; TRBD1 might be the D (5 bases). In germline, CDR1 is MNHEY, CDR2 SVGAGI. CDR3 length equals 14 residues. V lost 2 bases, J lost 4 bases, and 11 bases lay in between.

This sequence joins TRBV7-9 and TRBJ1-6; D unresolved. Trimming took off 1 base at V and 10 bases at J, with 5 bases between the two ends. This CDR3 contains 12 residues. Germline CDR1 and CDR2: SEHNR and FQNEAQ (reference sequence). In DNA, the CDR3 is TGTGCCAGCAGCTTAGAGCGGTCACCCCTCCACTTT. It specifies CASSLERSPLHF.

This sequence joins TRBV2 and TRBJ2-7; the match to TRBD2 covers 9 bases. CDR1 is SNHLY, CDR2 FYNNEI, per germline. V was clipped by 6 bases and J by 6 bases; unmatched bases: 9. The length of the CDR3 is 14 residues. The CDR3 reads CASRGLAGASEQYF. CDR3 DNA sequence: TGTGCCAGCAGAGGGTTAGCGGGAGCTTCCGAGCAGTACTTC.

The chain's CDR3 is CASNRGLREKLFF. Written as DNA, the CDR3 is TGTGCCAGTAACAGGGGGCTGCGTGAAAAACTGTTTTTT. J is TRBJ1-4 and V is TRBV19; 9 nucleotides line up with TRBD1. This CDR3 is 13 amino acids long. Trimming took 7 bases from V and 7 from J; bases not matched to a gene: 4. Germline V CDR1 and CDR2: LNHDA, SQIVND (reference sequence).

This chain connects TRBV5-1 to TRBJ2-1, with 12 bases matching TRBD2. J lost 9 bases, V lost 3 bases, and 10 bases had no gene match. The CDR3 extends over 16 amino acids. Germline-derived CDR1 and CDR2 are SGHRS and YFSETQ. CDR3 nucleotide sequence: TGCGCCAGCAGCTCCAGCGCTAGCGGGAGGGCCGGTGAGCAGTTCTTC. Translating gives CASSSSASGRAGEQFF.

The table lists this clone with a few counts. The chain recombines TRBV20-1 with TRBJ2-5; unclear D gene. The CDR3 runs 10 residues. Trimming pared 7 bases from V and 4 bases from J, leaving 7 bases between. Germline V lookup: CDR1 DFQATT, CDR2 SNEGSKA (reference sequence). The CDR3 here is CSGGRETQYF. For the CDR3, the DNA is TGCAGTGGAGGTCGAGAGACCCAGTACTTC.

This rearrangement joins TRBV28 to TRBJ1-6; D is ambiguous. CDR1 MDHEN and CDR2 SYDVKM come from the germline V gene. The CDR3 covers 12 residues. Trimming left V 11 bases short and J 4 bases short, with 9 bases between. DNA of the CDR3: TGTGCCTCCGGTCCATATAATTCACCCCTCCACTTT. Residues: CASGPYNSPLHF.

V gene TRBV6-5 combines with J gene TRBJ2-1, with 9 bases identical to TRBD1. The CDR3 length is 15 residues. Germline values: CDR1 MNHEY, CDR2 SVGAGI. The ends lost 6 bases at V and 3 bases at J; junction bases unmatched: 6. The CDR3 is CASSPDRGSYNEQFF. The DNA for the CDR3 is TGTGCCAGCAGCCCAGACAGGGGGAGCTACAATGAGCAGTTCTTC.

The chain has TRBV5-1 and TRBJ1-5; a possible D gene is TRBD1 (5 bases). There are 13 residues in the CDR3. In germline, CDR1 is SGHRS, CDR2 YFSETQ. Trimming left V 4 bases short and J 7 bases short, with 12 bases between. In DNA, the CDR3 is TGCGCCAGCAGCCAGCAACCAGGGCAGCCCCAGCATTTT. Translation: CASSQQPGQPQHF. The variable domain in full, completed from reference TRBV5-1 and TRBJ1-5, reads KAGVTQTPRYLIKTRGQQVTLSCSPISGHRSVSWYQQTPGQGLQFLFEYFSETQRNKGNFPGRFSGRQFSNSRSEMNVSTLELGDSALYLCASSQQPGQPQHFGDGTRLSIL.

The chain is built from TRBV6-6 and TRBJ1-6; 9 nucleotides align to TRBD1. The CDR3 extends over 15 amino acids. Trimming at V came to 4 bases and at J to 7 bases, leaving 5 bases not matched to a gene. Germline V CDR1 and CDR2: MNHNY, SVGAGI (reference sequence). The CDR3 nucleotides are TGTGCCAGCAGTTTCGCCGGACAGGGGAATTCACCCCTCCACTTT. Amino acids: CASSFAGQGNSPLHF.

V usage is TRBV6-5 and J usage is TRBJ1-3; 7 bases match TRBD1. The V and J ends lost 5 bases and 0 bases, in that order; junction bases with no gene match: 4. Germline V gene sequence: CDR1 MNHEY, CDR2 SVGAGI. The CDR3 has 15 residues. CDR3 nucleotides: TGTGCCAGCAGTCCTGGACAGGACTCTGGAAACACCATATATTTT. Its translation is CASSPGQDSGNTIYF.